The rows below give T cell receptor beta chains drawn from one sample of a study of cytomegalovirus exposure and HLA in healthy donors. Some clones are missing from TCRdb's copy, which holds only in-frame ones; the method was immunoSEQ multiplex PCR. The table records approximately 81,000 clones, approximately 84% of them present only once. The sample taken for sequencing was PBMCs. Receptors were obtained from a woman aged 45 to 65 in good health and CMV-seronegative. CDR3s include the opening cysteine and the closing phenylalanine or tryptophan. A D gene is named only where the DNA matches it firmly. Not every row has a clone size; where given, it reads once, few, many or a size class.

d_gene	abundance	v_gene	j_gene	CDR3aa	CDR3nt
-	few	TRBV7-9	TRBJ2-7	CASSFSGSYEQYF	TGTGCCAGCAGCTTTTCAGGATCCTACGAGCAGTACTTC
TRBD2	-	TRBV5-1	TRBJ2-3	CASSLALTSGRPTDTQYF	TGCGCCAGCAGCTTGGCCCTGACTAGCGGGAGGCCCACAGATACGCAGTATTTT
-	-	TRBV5-4	TRBJ2-1	CASSFPAGEQFF	TGTGCCAGCAGCTTCCCCGCAGGTGAGCAGTTCTTC
TRBD1	-	TRBV5-6	TRBJ2-7	CASSSGQRYNYEQYF	TGTGCCAGCAGTTCGGGACAGCGATACAACTACGAGCAGTACTTC
-	-	TRBV18	TRBJ2-7	CASSPSAVTYEQYF	TGTGCCAGCTCCCCTAGCGCCGTCACCTACGAGCAGTACTTC
-	-	TRBV7-3	TRBJ2-3	CASSLGDVTDTQYF	TGTGCCAGCAGCTTAGGAGACGTGACAGATACGCAGTATTTT
TRBD1	-	TRBV5-1	TRBJ2-3	CASSTGTGPDTQYF	TGCGCCAGCAGCACCGGGACAGGACCAGATACGCAGTATTTT
TRBD2	-	TRBV29-1	TRBJ2-7	CSVLTSGSRYEQYF	TGCAGCGTTCTGACTAGCGGGAGCCGCTACGAGCAGTACTTC
-	-	TRBV19	TRBJ2-2	CASRRVTGELFF	TGTGCCAGTAGGAGGGTCACCGGGGAGCTGTTTTTT
-	few	TRBV9	TRBJ1-2	CASSARTEANYGYTF	TGTGCCAGCAGCGCCCGGACGGAGGCTAACTATGGCTACACCTTC
-	few	TRBV6-1	TRBJ1-4	CASSLDTTNEKLFF	TGTGCCAGCAGTCTTGACACAACTAATGAAAAACTGTTTTTT
-	-	TRBV7-9	TRBJ2-3	CASNRREVNTDTQYF	TGTGCCAGCAACCGGAGGGAGGTGAACACAGATACGCAGTATTTT
TRBD1	-	TRBV29-1	TRBJ1-2	CSVETGGSSASNYGYTF	TGCAGCGTTGAAACAGGGGGCAGTTCTGCCTCTAACTATGGCTACACCTTC
TRBD2	-	TRBV7-9	TRBJ2-3	CASSLLAQSTDTQYF	TGTGCCAGCAGCCTACTAGCGCAATCCACAGATACGCAGTATTTT
TRBD1	-	TRBV19	TRBJ2-5	CASSPDRVETQYF	TGTGCCAGTAGTCCGGACAGGGTAGAGACCCAGTACTTC
-	-	TRBV19	TRBJ2-4	CASSDPGRAKNIQYF	TGTGCCAGTAGTGACCCAGGGCGGGCCAAAAACATTCAGTACTTC
-	once	TRBV27	TRBJ1-5	CASSLEDNQPQHF	TGTGCCAGCAGTTTAGAGGACAATCAGCCCCAGCATTTT